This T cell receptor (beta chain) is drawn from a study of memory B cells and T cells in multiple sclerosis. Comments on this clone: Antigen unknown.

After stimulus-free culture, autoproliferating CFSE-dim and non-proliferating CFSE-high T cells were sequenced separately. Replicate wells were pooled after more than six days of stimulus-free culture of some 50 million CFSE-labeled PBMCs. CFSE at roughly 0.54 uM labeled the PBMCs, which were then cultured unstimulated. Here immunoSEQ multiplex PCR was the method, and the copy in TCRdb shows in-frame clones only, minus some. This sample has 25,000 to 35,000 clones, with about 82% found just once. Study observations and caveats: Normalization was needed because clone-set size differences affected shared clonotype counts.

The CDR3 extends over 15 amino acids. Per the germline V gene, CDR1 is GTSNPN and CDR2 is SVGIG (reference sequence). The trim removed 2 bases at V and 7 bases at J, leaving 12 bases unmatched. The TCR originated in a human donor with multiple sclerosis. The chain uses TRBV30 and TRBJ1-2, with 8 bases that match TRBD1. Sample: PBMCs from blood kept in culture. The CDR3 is CAWSIQSGGASGYTF. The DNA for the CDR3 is TGTGCCTGGAGTATCCAATCAGGGGGCGCTTCTGGCTACACCTTC. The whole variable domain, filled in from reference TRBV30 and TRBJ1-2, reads SQTIHQWPATLVQPVGSPLSLECTVEGTSNPNLYWYRQAAGRGLQLLFYSVGIGQISSEVPQNLSASRPQDRQFILSSKKLLLSDSGFYLCAWSIQSGGASGYTFGSGTRLTVV.